The sequence of this TCR beta chain was determined in a study of T cell responses to AZD1222 COVID-19 vaccine (dated by TCRdb to the early 2020s). With regard to the full study: A total of 230 to 250 trial participants underwent TCR sequencing, of whom about 200 had received two doses of AZD1222 and around 25 had received two doses of the MenACWY control vaccine. Trial participants were enrolled into age subgroups of 18-55, 56-69 and 70-plus years, which contained about 150, 27 and 61 TCR-sequenced participants, respectively.

General conclusions and limits of the study: The whole spike protein was spanned by vaccine-associated CD4 TCRs, and dominant responses were seen in regions 160-218 and 743-854. Nearly half of unique spike-specific TCRs reportedly recognized epitopes outside regions mutated in the B.1.351 and B.1.1.7 variants. The 56-69-year group was small, and its depth increase did not reach significance, likely because of low power. Because no day 14 peak-response samples were available, repertoires were characterized only after the peak T cell response. A significant rise in spike-specific TCR breadth and depth was observed after two AZD1222 doses relative to day 0 and relative to MenACWY recipients. Conclusions about previously exposed vaccinees are limited because only five to seven AZD1222 recipients were SARS-CoV-2 seropositive at baseline. Most participants were white British and females outnumbered males, and the authors suggested that clonal diversity may have been underestimated.

With respect to this clone: Its antigen is not yet known. No base quality information exists; no much larger clone differs at one position.

This specimen's time point label, interpreted: about 28 days (+/-7) after the second vaccine dose. Because spike-specific TCR depth and breadth did not differ between the two schedules, AZD1222 recipients who got a second dose at roughly 4 weeks were pooled with those who got a second dose at roughly 12 weeks. Vaccinee samples came from UK trials COV001 and COV002, including a single-blind randomized controlled phase 2/3 trial of AZD1222 (ChAdOx1 nCoV-19) in healthy adults. For TCRbeta chain sequencing, PBMC samples from trial participants were taken at day 0 and at day 28 after the second dose. The germline V gene (reference sequence) specifies LNHDA as CDR1 and SQIVND as CDR2. V sheds 3 bases and J sheds 6 bases, leaving 12 bases between their ends. The CDR3 covers 13 residues, taking in both the cysteine and the phenylalanine. CDR3 DNA is the only sequence kept; it has 39 bases, read in frame from the first base.

The CDR3 regions of human TCRbeta chains were subjected to immunosequencing. On the study's bioinformatics: TCRs in the repertoires were matched against a reference library of SARS-CoV-2-specific TCRs that had been generated with the MIRA antigen-specificity platform. Breadth was defined as the fraction of unique TCRs that were SARS-CoV-2-associated, and depth was defined as the fraction of total T cells that were SARS-CoV-2-associated. Using the MIRA data, each spike-specific TCR was mapped to the spike region that the TCR reacts to and placed in a CD4 or CD8 class. Log10-transformed breadth and depth values were compared by one-way ANOVA with Sidak's multiple comparisons tests. The table comes from immuneACCESS by way of TCRdb, which keeps in-frame sequences with V and J called. Part of the clones is missing from these tables; in studies checked, under half for an unresolved V gene and the rest for unknown reasons. From that table come the V and J calls and clone size; the DNA was used to work out D and trimming. The sample contains approximately 150,000 clones, about 90% of them found a single time. The ten top clones hold roughly 6% of the sample.

The V and J genes are TRBV19 and TRBJ2-7; TRBD1 is possibly the D segment (6 matching bases). The TCR comes from an adult who received the AZD1222 COVID-19 vaccine. This specimen was peripheral blood, taken 28 days after the second AZD1222 dose. The DNA reads as follows: TGTGCCAGTAGTATCCAGGGGACGGGCGAGCAGTACTTC. This is translated as CASSIQGTGEQYF. Extended through the reference TRBV19 and TRBJ2-7 proteins, this CDR3 yields the full variable domain: DGGITQSPKYLFRKEGQNVTLSCEQNLNHDAMYWYRQDPGQGLRLIYYSQIVNDFQKGDIAEGYSVSREKKESFPLTVTSAQKNPTAFYLCASSIQGTGEQYFGPGTRLTVT.